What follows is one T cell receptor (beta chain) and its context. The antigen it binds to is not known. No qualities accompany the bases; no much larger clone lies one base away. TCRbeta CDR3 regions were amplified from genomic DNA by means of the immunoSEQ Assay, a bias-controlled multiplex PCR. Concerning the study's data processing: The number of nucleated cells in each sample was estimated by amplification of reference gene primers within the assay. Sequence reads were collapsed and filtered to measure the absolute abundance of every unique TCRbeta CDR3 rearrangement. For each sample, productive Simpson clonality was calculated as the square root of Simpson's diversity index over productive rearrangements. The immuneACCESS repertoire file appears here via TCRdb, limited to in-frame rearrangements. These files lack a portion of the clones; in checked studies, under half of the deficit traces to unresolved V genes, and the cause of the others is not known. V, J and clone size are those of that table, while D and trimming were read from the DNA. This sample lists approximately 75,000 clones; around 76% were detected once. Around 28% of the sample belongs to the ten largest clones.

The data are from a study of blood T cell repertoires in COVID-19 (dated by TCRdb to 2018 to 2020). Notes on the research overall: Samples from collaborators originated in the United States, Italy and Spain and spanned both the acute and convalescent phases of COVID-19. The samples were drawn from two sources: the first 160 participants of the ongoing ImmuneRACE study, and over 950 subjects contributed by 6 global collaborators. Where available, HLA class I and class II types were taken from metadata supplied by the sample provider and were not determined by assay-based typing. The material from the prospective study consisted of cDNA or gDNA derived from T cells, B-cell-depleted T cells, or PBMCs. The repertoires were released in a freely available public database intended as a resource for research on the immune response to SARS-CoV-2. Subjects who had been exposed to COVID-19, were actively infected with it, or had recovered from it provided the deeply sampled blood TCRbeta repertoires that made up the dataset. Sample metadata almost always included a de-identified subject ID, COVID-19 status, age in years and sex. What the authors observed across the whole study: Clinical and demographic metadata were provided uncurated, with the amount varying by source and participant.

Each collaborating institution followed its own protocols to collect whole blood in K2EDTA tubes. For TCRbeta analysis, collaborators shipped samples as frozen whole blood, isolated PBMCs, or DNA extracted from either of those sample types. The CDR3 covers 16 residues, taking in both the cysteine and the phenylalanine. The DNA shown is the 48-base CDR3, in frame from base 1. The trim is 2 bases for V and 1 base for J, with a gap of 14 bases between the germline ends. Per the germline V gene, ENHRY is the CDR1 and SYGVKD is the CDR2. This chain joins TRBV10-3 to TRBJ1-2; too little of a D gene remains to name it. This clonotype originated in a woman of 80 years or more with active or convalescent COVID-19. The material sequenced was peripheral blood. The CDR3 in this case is CAISEVNLGVNYGYTF. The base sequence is TGTGCCATCAGTGAGGTAAACCTGGGAGTTAACTATGGCTACACCTTC.